This is a list of T cell receptor beta chains from one sample in a study of memory CD4+ T cells and cytomegalovirus serostatus. Profiling relied on immunoSEQ multiplex PCR, and the TCRdb table lists in-frame clones only, not all of them. The data hold some 44,000 clones, with 77% observed a single time. The specimen was memory CD4+ T cells from blood. These receptors all stem from an adult in good health and CMV-seronegative. CDR3s include the opening cysteine and the closing phenylalanine or tryptophan. The order of the fields is V gene, J gene, D gene, clone size, CDR3 protein, CDR3 DNA. D genes are given only for firm matches. The size of a clone is reported for some rows only, either as once, few or many, or as a class for expanded clones.

TRBV6-1	TRBJ1-2	NA	NA	CASSDLTSGAVWAGNYGYTF	TGTGCCAGCAGTGATCTTACATCGGGGGCAGTTTGGGCCGGTAACTATGGCTACACCTTC
TRBV10-2	TRBJ2-7	NA	NA	CASISDTSYEQYF	TGCGCCAGCATTAGTGACACTTCCTACGAGCAGTACTTC
TRBV7-3	TRBJ2-1	TRBD1	NA	CASSLGVGTGNGEQFF	TGTGCCAGCAGCTTAGGCGTTGGGACAGGGAATGGTGAGCAGTTCTTC
TRBV5-1	TRBJ1-2	NA	medium-sized	CASSGVGDTNYGYTF	TGCGCCAGCAGCGGGGTGGGGGATACTAACTATGGCTACACCTTC
TRBV5-6	TRBJ2-6	NA	NA	CASSLGETRRSGANVLTF	TGTGCCAGCAGCTTGGGGGAAACGCGCCGCTCTGGGGCCAACGTCCTGACTTTC
TRBV2	TRBJ1-2	NA	medium-sized	CASIGAGGYGYTF	TGTGCCAGCATCGGGGCCGGCGGCTATGGCTACACCTTC
TRBV5-1	TRBJ2-2	NA	once	CASSFERRGEITGELFF	TGCGCCAGCAGCTTCGAACGGCGGGGCGAAATCACCGGGGAGCTGTTTTTT
TRBV20-1	TRBJ1-1	NA	NA	CSAFTGSEAFF	TGCAGTGCATTTACGGGATCTGAAGCTTTCTTT
TRBV6-1	TRBJ1-5	NA	NA	CASMLGHSNQPQHF	TGTGCCAGCATGTTGGGACATAGCAATCAGCCCCAGCATTTT
TRBV5-1	TRBJ2-4	NA	NA	CASSLGYREIAKNIQYF	TGCGCCAGCAGCTTGGGATACAGGGAGATAGCCAAAAACATTCAGTACTTC
TRBV2	TRBJ2-5	TRBD2	NA	CASSGLAGGRHPQETQYF	TGTGCCAGCAGTGGACTAGCGGGGGGCCGTCATCCACAAGAGACCCAGTACTTC
TRBV10-3	TRBJ1-3	TRBD1	NA	CAIKETPGQGSGNTIYF	TGTGCCATCAAAGAGACACCGGGACAGGGATCTGGAAACACCATATATTTT
TRBV27	TRBJ2-7	TRBD1	NA	CASNSQGSYEQYF	TGTGCCAGCAACTCACAGGGGTCCTACGAGCAGTACTTC
TRBV15	TRBJ2-4	NA	NA	CATSTVGGNIQYF	TGTGCCACCAGCACAGTGGGGGGAAACATTCAGTACTTC
TRBV11-2	TRBJ1-3	NA	NA	CASSFGVSGNTIYF	TGTGCCAGCAGCTTCGGGGTCTCTGGAAACACCATATATTTT
TRBV7-2	TRBJ2-2	NA	NA	CASSLGAGVNTGELFF	TGTGCCAGCAGCCTAGGAGCAGGGGTGAACACCGGGGAGCTGTTTTTT
TRBV19	TRBJ1-5	NA	NA	CASSTGVSNQPQHF	TGTGCCAGTAGTACAGGGGTAAGCAATCAGCCCCAGCATTTT
TRBV4-3	TRBJ1-2	NA	NA	CASSQEGPGEFYGYTF	TGCGCCAGCAGCCAAGAGGGGCCTGGAGAATTCTATGGCTACACCTTC
TRBV7-8	TRBJ2-7	NA	NA	CASSLDFEQYF	TGTGCCAGCAGCTTAGATTTCGAGCAGTACTTC
TRBV7-6	TRBJ2-3	TRBD2	NA	CASSLGSGGASDTQYF	TGTGCCAGCAGCTTAGGGAGCGGGGGGGCTTCAGATACGCAGTATTTT
TRBV7-9	TRBJ1-2	NA	NA	CASSKEGRVVNYGYTF	TGTGCCAGCAGCAAGGAGGGCAGGGTAGTAAACTATGGCTACACCTTC
TRBV15	TRBJ1-2	TRBD1	NA	CATSREKAGTGGTYGYTF	TGTGCCACCAGCAGAGAGAAGGCAGGGACAGGCGGAACCTATGGCTACACCTTC
TRBV4-3	TRBJ1-6	TRBD1	once	CASSQPRGQANSPLHF	TGCGCCAGCAGCCAACCCAGGGGACAGGCTAATTCACCCCTCCACTTT
TRBV6-6	TRBJ1-1	NA	NA	CASSLGAGTEAFF	TGTGCCAGCAGTTTGGGGGCTGGCACTGAAGCTTTCTTT
TRBV19	TRBJ1-1	NA	NA	CASRSNTEAFF	TGTGCCAGTAGGTCAAACACTGAAGCTTTCTTT
TRBV11-2	TRBJ2-5	TRBD1	NA	CASRQDRGHETQYF	TGTGCCAGCAGGCAGGACAGGGGGCATGAGACCCAGTACTTC
TRBV6-5	TRBJ1-5	TRBD1	once	CASSLGQGHQPQHF	TGTGCCAGCAGTTTAGGACAGGGCCATCAGCCCCAGCATTTT
TRBV29-1	TRBJ1-1	NA	NA	CSVEVTGVGTEAFF	TGCAGCGTTGAAGTAACCGGAGTTGGGACTGAAGCTTTCTTT
TRBV6-1	TRBJ1-6	NA	NA	CASSGGLTGSPLHF	TGTGCCAGCAGTGGGGGACTAACCGGGTCACCCCTCCACTTT
TRBV30	TRBJ1-5	NA	NA	CAWSGGGGQPQHF	TGTGCCTGGAGTGGAGGCGGGGGACAGCCCCAGCATTTT
TRBV7-8	TRBJ2-7	TRBD2	NA	CASSLVAGATYEQYF	TGTGCCAGCAGCTTGGTAGCGGGGGCTACCTACGAGCAGTACTTC
TRBV9	TRBJ2-2	TRBD2	NA	CASSPTSGASGELFF	TGTGCCAGCAGCCCGACTAGCGGGGCGTCCGGGGAGCTGTTTTTT
TRBV21-1	TRBJ2-2	NA	NA	CATMTGDNTGELFF	TGTGCCACCATGACAGGGGACAACACCGGGGAGCTGTTTTTT
TRBV18	TRBJ2-1	NA	NA	CASSFSGNEQFF	TGTGCCAGCTCCTTCTCGGGGAATGAGCAGTTCTTC
TRBV27	TRBJ2-3	TRBD1	once	CASSDPGQGTDTQYF	TGTGCCAGCAGTGATCCGGGACAGGGCACAGATACGCAGTATTTT
TRBV9	TRBJ2-5	TRBD2	few	CASSVYAAGGEETQYF	TGTGCCAGCAGCGTATACGCCGCGGGGGGGGAAGAGACCCAGTACTTC
TRBV5-6	TRBJ1-5	TRBD1	once	CASSLWDRPNQPQHF	TGTGCCAGCAGCTTGTGGGACAGGCCGAATCAGCCCCAGCATTTT
TRBV6-5	TRBJ2-7	TRBD2	NA	CASSYQSGDSYEQYF	TGTGCCAGCAGTTACCAGAGCGGGGACTCCTACGAGCAGTACTTC
TRBV19	TRBJ2-2	NA	few	CASSRAANTGELFF	TGTGCCAGTAGTAGAGCGGCGAACACCGGGGAGCTGTTTTTT
TRBV19	TRBJ2-7	TRBD1	NA	CASSLGQSTYEQYF	TGTGCCAGTAGCCTGGGACAGAGTACCTACGAGCAGTACTTC
TRBV7-8	TRBJ2-7	NA	NA	CASSLAGRLAF	TGTGCCAGCAGCTTAGCGGGGCGGCTAGCGTTC
TRBV7-9	TRBJ2-6	NA	few	CASSSNRGGGSGANVLTF	TGTGCCAGCAGCTCCAACAGGGGAGGCGGCTCTGGGGCCAACGTCCTGACTTTC
TRBV11-3	TRBJ2-1	TRBD2	NA	CASSSSGGSAYNEQFF	TGTGCCAGCAGCTCAAGCGGGGGTTCAGCCTACAATGAGCAGTTCTTC
TRBV30	TRBJ1-1	NA	NA	CAWSLERRASMAFF	TGTGCCTGGAGTCTCGAGAGACGGGCCTCAATGGCTTTCTTT
TRBV23-1	TRBJ2-7	NA	NA	CASRGVRYPGNSYEQYF	TGCGCCAGCAGGGGAGTGAGGTACCCGGGAAACTCCTACGAGCAGTACTTC